One TCR beta chain is described in this entry. Its antigen remains unidentified. V was cut by 4 bases and J by 6 bases, with 17 bases left in between. The CDR3 spans 15 residues. Germline V CDR1 and CDR2: SGDLS, YYNGEE. The source of the sample is a study of cytomegalovirus exposure and HLA in healthy donors. Study findings and constraints: From TCR beta sequences, most subjects' HLA-A and HLA-B alleles were reportedly predicted accurately. Apparent HLA restriction characterized most CMV-associated TCR beta chains in a later analysis. CMV serostatus stood as the only immune exposure information on hand.

PCR primers comprised 60 Vbeta and 13 Jbeta primers. Sequencing was performed with immunoSEQ multiplex PCR; in TCRdb, only in-frame clones are kept and a portion is missing. This sample has around 230,000 clones, with roughly 82% found just once. This clonotype was obtained from a man in his forties in good health and CMV-seropositive. The genes are TRBV9 and TRBJ2-4; the D gene is possibly TRBD1 (6 bases). Sample: PBMCs. In DNA, the CDR3 is TGTGCCAGCAGCCAAACTTGGGGGCTTGGAAACATTCAGTACTTC. Its protein is CASSQTWGLGNIQYF. The full variable domain, in which reference TRBV9 and TRBJ2-4 provide the parts outside the CDR3, is DSGVTQTPKHLITATGQRVTLRCSPRSGDLSVYWYQQSLDQGLQFLIQYYNGEERAKGNILERFSAQQFPDLHSELNLSSLELGDSALYFCASSQTWGLGNIQYFGAGTRLSVL.